Below are 19 T cell receptor beta chains sequenced from a single sample in a study of STAT5B mutations in CD4+ large granular lymphocyte leukemia. TCRdb keeps only in-frame clones here, not all; method: immunoSEQ multiplex PCR. The repertoire has approximately 24,000 clones, about three quarters of them found once; the top ten carry 0.5% to 0.65%. Specimen: CD4+ T cells from blood buffy coats. Receptors originate from a human donor in good health.

J is TRBJ1-3 and V is TRBV7-9, with unresolved D. Germline V gene data show CDR1 as SEHNR and CDR2 as FQNEAQ (reference sequence). CDR3 size: 14 residues. V was cut by 10 bases and J by 0 bases, with 13 bases left in between. CDR3 sequence reads: CATAVTSSGNTIYF. The CDR3 bases are TGTGCCACCGCCGTAACCAGCTCTGGAAACACCATATATTTT.

V gene TRBV5-1 combines with J gene TRBJ2-5, with TRBD2 identical over 10 bases. Looked up from germline, CDR1 is SGHRS and CDR2 is YFSETQ. The CDR3 runs 15 residues. V lost 5 bases to trimming and J lost 3 bases; unmatched junction nucleotides: 7. CDR3 bases: TGCGCCAGCAGGAGAGCGGGGGGGCCTAAAGAGACCCAGTACTTC. Encoded protein: CASRRAGGPKETQYF.

This clone has only one observation. The chain is built from TRBV30 and TRBJ1-1, with 7 positions matching TRBD1. The V segment lost 3 bases and the J segment 1 base; nucleotides outside the gene matches: 8. The CDR3 is 15 residues long. Germline V lookup: CDR1 GTSNPN, CDR2 SVGIG (reference sequence). CDR3 residues: CAWRAGGLRNTEAFF. The CDR3 region has the DNA TGTGCCTGGAGGGCAGGGGGGCTTAGGAACACTGAAGCTTTCTTT.

The V call is TRBV4-2, the J call TRBJ2-7; a possible D gene is TRBD1 (6 bases). Germline CDR1 and CDR2: LGHNA and YNFKEQ. The CDR3 length is 16 residues. Trimming removed 1 base at V and 2 bases at J, with 15 bases between. The CDR3 loop reads CASSQASRDTAYEQYF. Here the CDR3 DNA reads TGTGCCAGCAGCCAAGCCTCCCGGGACACCGCCTACGAGCAGTACTTC.

The chain couples TRBV7-2 to TRBJ2-1; the match to TRBD1 covers 8 bases. V gave up 5 bases and J gave up 4 bases; unmatched junction bases: 13. Germline V lookup: CDR1 SGHTA, CDR2 FQGNSA. The CDR3 sequence is 17 residues long. This CDR3 reads CASSPDLWTGLYNEQFF. The CDR3 coding sequence is TGTGCCAGCAGCCCCGACCTCTGGACAGGGTTATACAATGAGCAGTTCTTC.

This clone was detected only once. Other DNA sequences in this specimen translate into the identical CDR3. The chain combines TRBV18 with TRBJ1-1; D is undetermined. Per the germline V gene, CDR1 is KGHSH and CDR2 is LQKENI. Trimming stripped 2 bases from V and 1 base from J, with 2 bases between. The CDR3 length is 12 residues. In DNA form, the CDR3 reads TGTGCCAGCTCACCAGAGAACACTGAAGCTTTCTTT. Protein product: CASSPENTEAFF.

This clone occurred once. This chain connects TRBV27 to TRBJ2-1; 7 nucleotides match TRBD2. With V trimmed by 4 bases and J by 5 bases, 5 bases remained unmatched. The CDR3 has 14 amino acids. Germline V lookup: CDR1 MNHEY, CDR2 SMNVEV (reference sequence). This CDR3 is CASSSWGGNNEQFF. CDR3 nucleotide sequence: TGTGCCAGCAGTTCGTGGGGGGGGAACAATGAGCAGTTCTTC.

This clone was detected a few times. The chain links TRBV7-2 to TRBJ1-1, with 7 bases identical to TRBD1. Germline-derived CDR1 and CDR2 are SGHTA and FQGNSA. This CDR3 is 14 amino acids long. V lost 1 base and J lost 3; bases outside the gene matches: 2. The DNA of the CDR3 is TGTGCCAGCAGCTTAGGGGACAGACACACTGAAGCTTTCTTT. It is translated as CASSLGDRHTEAFF.

The genes are TRBV2 and TRBJ2-5, with a weak D call TRBD1 (6 bases). The J call may be in error: the DNA end matches TRBJ2-7 better. Looked up from germline, CDR1 is SNHLY and CDR2 is FYNNEI. The CDR3 sequence is 13 residues long. The CDR3 spells CASSSGTKNEQYF. Here the CDR3 DNA reads TGTGCCAGCAGTTCCGGGACAAAGAACGAGCAGTACTTC.

V is TRBV7-6 and J is TRBJ1-1; D gene unclear. V lost 5 bases and J lost 2, with 18 bases in between. This CDR3 has 16 amino acids. Germline assignment: CDR1 SGHVS and CDR2 FNYEAQ. The CDR3 sequence is CASSPAEMTGNTEAFF. DNA of the CDR3: TGTGCCAGCAGCCCCGCCGAAATGACGGGAAACACTGAAGCTTTCTTT. The full variable domain, rest sourced from reference TRBV7-6 and TRBJ1-1, is GAGVSQSPRYKVTKRGQDVALRCDPISGHVSLYWYRQALGQGPEFLTYFNYEAQQDKSGLPNDRFSAERPEGSISTLTIQRTEQRDSAMYRCASSPAEMTGNTEAFFGQGTRLTVV.

The genes are TRBV7-9 and TRBJ2-2; D remains unclear. The V end was cut by 2 bases, the J end by 8 bases, with 3 bases between. The CDR3 loop spans 11 amino acids. CDR1 and CDR2 from the germline V gene are SEHNR and FQNEAQ (reference sequence). The CDR3 DNA reads as TGTGCCAGCAGCTTAACTGGGGAGCTGTTTTTT. Protein product: CASSLTGELFF.

The chain carries TRBV5-1 and TRBJ1-2, with 7 bases fitting TRBD1. The germline V gene has CDR1 SGHRS and CDR2 YFSETQ. The CDR3 totals 16 residues. The V segment lost 6 bases and the J segment 4 bases; nucleotides outside the gene matches: 15. CDR3 sequence: CASNPMGQHRIYGYTF. The CDR3 bases are TGCGCCAGCAACCCGATGGGACAGCACCGGATCTATGGCTACACCTTC.

The chain is built from TRBV7-3 and TRBJ2-5; 7 nucleotides align to TRBD1. This CDR3 has 15 residues. Germline CDR1 and CDR2: SGHTA and FQGTGA. Trimming removed 5 bases from V and 4 bases from J; junction bases left unmatched: 10. In DNA, the CDR3 is TGTGCCAGCAGCCGGCAAACAGGGGTTCGAGAGACCCAGTACTTC. The encoded protein is CASSRQTGVRETQYF. The whole variable domain, remainder taken from reference TRBV7-3 and TRBJ2-5, is GAGVSQTPSNKVTEKGKYVELRCDPISGHTALYWYRQSLGQGPEFLIYFQGTGAADDSGLPNDRFFAVRPEGSVSTLKIQRTERGDSAVYLCASSRQTGVRETQYFGPGTRLLVL.

The chain links TRBV28 to TRBJ1-5; D unresolved. Per the germline V gene, CDR1 is MDHEN and CDR2 is SYDVKM. The germline V and J ends were trimmed by 2 bases and 9 bases, with 8 bases remaining between them. This CDR3 contains 12 residues. For the CDR3, the DNA is TGTGCCAGCAGTTTAAGTAATGGGCCCCAGCATTTT. Protein sequence: CASSLSNGPQHF.

The chain employs TRBV29-1 and TRBJ1-2; D unresolved. Germline V gene data show CDR1 as SQVTM and CDR2 as ANQGSEA. The CDR3 has 12 residues. V dropped 7 bases and J dropped 2 bases, with 11 bases sitting between them. The CDR3 sequence is CSAGMPNYGYTF. The CDR3, as DNA: TGCAGCGCAGGAATGCCGAACTATGGCTACACCTTC.

The rearrangement uses TRBV5-5 and TRBJ1-4; unclear D gene. The ends were cut back, 0 bases at V and 0 bases at J, with 6 bases in the middle. CDR3 length: 15 amino acids. CDR1 and CDR2 from the germline V gene are SGHKS and YYEKEE (reference sequence). CDR3 sequence reads: CASSLGGATNEKLFF. The CDR3 DNA follows: TGTGCCAGCAGCTTGGGCGGAGCAACTAATGAAAAACTGTTTTTT.

Turning to this clone: Sequence at one end of the junction differs from germline and may be a read error. This chain uses TRBV18 with TRBJ2-2, with a weak D call TRBD2 (5 bases). This CDR3 comprises 15 residues. Germline CDR1 reads KGHSH; CDR2 reads LQKENI. As DNA, the CDR3 is TGTGCCAGCTCTTCAGGCCCCGCGAACACCGGGGAGCTGCTTTTT. Protein: CASSSGPANTGELLF.

This clone was seen a single time. The rearrangement uses TRBV28 and TRBJ2-7, with no clear D. The CDR3 contains 13 residues. Germline V gene sequence: CDR1 MDHEN, CDR2 SYDVKM. Trimming pared 10 bases from V and 4 bases from J, leaving 17 bases between. The DNA for the CDR3 is TGTGCCACCCTGGCGTCTACAAGTTACGAGCAGTACTTC. Its translation is CATLASTSYEQYF.

The chain couples TRBV7-6 to TRBJ2-2, with TRBD1 matching over 7 bases. This CDR3 is 16 amino acids long. Germline V gene lookup returns CDR1 SGHVS and CDR2 FNYEAQ. V shed 1 base and J 5 bases; nucleotides not matched to a gene: 7. The DNA of the CDR3 is TGTGCCAGCAGCTTAGGACAGGGCCTATTGACCGGGGAGCTGTTTTTT. This codes for CASSLGQGLLTGELFF.